The present T cell receptor beta chain was sequenced within a study of T cells in Graves' hyperthyroidism and ophthalmopathy. Turning to the study itself: Peripheral blood draws took place at initial diagnosis, ahead of any treatment. General study points: Ophthalmopathy was identified by the model a median around 5.9 months ahead of onset.

Amplification of TCR beta CDR3 regions used RNA as the template. HTBI primers were employed in a first-round RT-PCR of the TCR CDR3. In TCRdb, the multiplex PCR reads were re-called with MiXCR into one record per CDR3 protein. The repertoire holds 500,000 or so distinct CDR3 sequences, with more than 15% as singletons. Turning to this clonotype: Its antigen is currently unknown.

From germline, CDR1 is SQVTM and CDR2 ANQGSEA. With 1 base removed from V and 5 bases from J, the gap between germline ends came to 5 bases. The CDR3 totals 11 residues. Ophthalmopathy patients showed a Clinical Activity Score of at least 3, NOSPECS grade of at least 4 and duration under 3 months. PBMCs were obtained from about 10 ml fresh peripheral blood. The receptor's source is a woman aged 18 to 35 with Graves' ophthalmopathy. Material: blood. The chain carries TRBV29-1 and TRBJ1-1; D is ambiguous. CDR3 sequence (DNA): TGCAGCGTTGAAGTTGGAACTGAAGCTTTCTTT. It translates to CSVEVGTEAFF.